This record concerns one TCR beta chain sequence. TCRdb's copy holds only in-frame clones and misses some; the assay was immunoSEQ multiplex PCR. The sample holds 35,000 to 45,000 clones, roughly 90% seen once. This CDR3 is built from 13 residues. V was trimmed by 4 bases and J by 1 base, leaving 7 bases between them. These data originate in a study of blood T cell repertoires in COVID-19. Study-wide background: Collection of acute and convalescent COVID-19 samples took place in the United States, Italy and Spain.

The origin of this receptor is a man aged 60 to 75 with acute or convalescent COVID-19. The sequenced sample was peripheral blood. The chain combines TRBV12-3 or TRBV12-4 with TRBJ1-1; D uncertain. The CDR3 region is CASSWEGNTEAFF. The CDR3 nucleotides are TGTGCCAGCAGTTGGGAGGGGAACACTGAAGCTTTCTTT.